Listed below are T cell receptor beta chains from one sample, sequenced in a study of T cells in narcolepsy. The method was immunoSEQ multiplex PCR; TCRdb's version includes in-frame clones alone and lacks a portion of them. The repertoire holds tens of thousands of clones, about 86% seen once, with 0.55% to 0.75% in the top ten. Sequencing was performed on CD45RA- memory CD4+ T cells from PBMCs. Receptor source: a human donor with narcolepsy. Both conserved end residues are part of each CDR3. Each record gives: D gene, J gene, V gene, CDR3 protein. A D gene is named only where the DNA matches it firmly.

D gene: -
J gene: TRBJ2-1
V gene: TRBV7-7
CDR3 protein: CASSIQHGNEQFF

D gene: -
J gene: TRBJ2-1
V gene: TRBV9
CDR3 protein: CASSARDNEQFF

D gene: -
J gene: TRBJ1-1
V gene: TRBV6-5
CDR3 protein: CASSSLGGKAEAFF

D gene: -
J gene: TRBJ1-3
V gene: TRBV10-3
CDR3 protein: CAISQTGVFLSSGNTIYF

D gene: -
J gene: TRBJ2-1
V gene: TRBV30
CDR3 protein: CAWNRGGHDEQFF

D gene: -
J gene: TRBJ1-5
V gene: TRBV6-1
CDR3 protein: CASKQGTGPQHF

D gene: -
J gene: TRBJ2-5
V gene: TRBV6-1
CDR3 protein: CASRQGWWETQYF

D gene: -
J gene: TRBJ2-7
V gene: TRBV9
CDR3 protein: CASSARGESDEQYF

D gene: -
J gene: TRBJ1-1
V gene: TRBV5-1
CDR3 protein: CASSPTQIRNTEAFF

D gene: -
J gene: TRBJ2-2
V gene: TRBV14
CDR3 protein: CASSRDLDAGELFF

D gene: -
J gene: TRBJ1-2
V gene: TRBV9
CDR3 protein: CASSPDGPYGYTF

D gene: TRBD2
J gene: TRBJ2-7
V gene: TRBV9
CDR3 protein: CASSVGTRGGEQYF

D gene: -
J gene: TRBJ2-3
V gene: TRBV7-3
CDR3 protein: CASSPDSHDTQYF

D gene: TRBD1
J gene: TRBJ1-2
V gene: TRBV2
CDR3 protein: CASRLDREQRGYTF

D gene: -
J gene: TRBJ1-3
V gene: TRBV5-1
CDR3 protein: CASSLAPTGYGNTIYF

D gene: -
J gene: TRBJ1-2
V gene: TRBV27
CDR3 protein: CASSPRQLKGYGYTF

D gene: TRBD1
J gene: TRBJ1-5
V gene: TRBV7-9
CDR3 protein: CASSHGQGPRFGNQPQHF

D gene: TRBD2
J gene: TRBJ2-7
V gene: TRBV28
CDR3 protein: CASSVPSGSSYEQYF

D gene: TRBD1
J gene: TRBJ2-2
V gene: TRBV30
CDR3 protein: CAWGPGQVSNTGELFF

D gene: -
J gene: TRBJ2-5
V gene: TRBV6-6
CDR3 protein: CASSYGAGGGETQYF

D gene: -
J gene: TRBJ1-2
V gene: TRBV7-3
CDR3 protein: CASSLTTGNYGYTF

D gene: -
J gene: TRBJ1-5
V gene: TRBV14
CDR3 protein: CASSQDNWSTQHF

D gene: -
J gene: TRBJ1-1
V gene: TRBV11-3
CDR3 protein: CASSFGDTEAFF

D gene: -
J gene: TRBJ1-4
V gene: TRBV7-8
CDR3 protein: CASSAQRTATNEKLFF

D gene: -
J gene: TRBJ2-1
V gene: TRBV29-1
CDR3 protein: CSVEDRGDYNEQFF

D gene: TRBD1
J gene: TRBJ2-5
V gene: TRBV29-1
CDR3 protein: CSVARTGGSETQYF

D gene: -
J gene: TRBJ1-2
V gene: TRBV20-1
CDR3 protein: CSAAPLIGYTF

D gene: TRBD1
J gene: TRBJ2-7
V gene: TRBV9
CDR3 protein: CASSVGQGSDEQYF

D gene: -
J gene: TRBJ2-7
V gene: TRBV5-1
CDR3 protein: CASSSRFTSSYEQYF

D gene: TRBD1
J gene: TRBJ1-5
V gene: TRBV9
CDR3 protein: CASSGGQGSIGNQPQHF

D gene: TRBD1
J gene: TRBJ1-3
V gene: TRBV10-3
CDR3 protein: CAIRGQGDGNTIYF

D gene: -
J gene: TRBJ2-6
V gene: TRBV6-6
CDR3 protein: CASSLTLWANVLTF

D gene: TRBD1
J gene: TRBJ1-5
V gene: TRBV19
CDR3 protein: CASSAGTGNSNQPQHF

D gene: TRBD2
J gene: TRBJ2-1
V gene: TRBV28
CDR3 protein: CASSLAGGYNEQFF

D gene: -
J gene: TRBJ1-2
V gene: TRBV28
CDR3 protein: CASSLSWLEGYTF

D gene: -
J gene: TRBJ2-2
V gene: TRBV11-3
CDR3 protein: CASSPLGTGELFF

D gene: -
J gene: TRBJ2-7
V gene: TRBV10-3
CDR3 protein: CAIRDTSYEQYF

D gene: -
J gene: TRBJ1-1
V gene: TRBV29-1
CDR3 protein: CSVLPGLHTEAFF

D gene: -
J gene: TRBJ2-4
V gene: TRBV28
CDR3 protein: CASSTTRRTSKNIQYF

D gene: -
J gene: TRBJ2-2
V gene: TRBV30
CDR3 protein: CASSDGVNTGELFF

D gene: TRBD1
J gene: TRBJ1-5
V gene: TRBV6-1
CDR3 protein: CASSESGQQNQPQHF

D gene: -
J gene: TRBJ1-1
V gene: TRBV5-1
CDR3 protein: CASSTQTGPTEAFF

D gene: TRBD1
J gene: TRBJ2-3
V gene: TRBV19
CDR3 protein: CASSPGQGSWHTQYF

D gene: -
J gene: TRBJ2-1
V gene: TRBV9
CDR3 protein: CASNNPGYNEQFF

D gene: TRBD1
J gene: TRBJ2-2
V gene: TRBV19
CDR3 protein: CASRDRGRGTGELFF

D gene: -
J gene: -
V gene: TRBV11-2
CDR3 protein: CASSLDLRHEQYF

D gene: -
J gene: TRBJ2-5
V gene: TRBV9
CDR3 protein: CASSVDERRGTQYF

D gene: -
J gene: TRBJ1-1
V gene: TRBV5-6
CDR3 protein: CASSLFGAQWNTEAFF

D gene: TRBD2
J gene: TRBJ2-2
V gene: TRBV7-9
CDR3 protein: CASTFRLAGNTGELFF

D gene: -
J gene: TRBJ1-5
V gene: TRBV5-1
CDR3 protein: CASSPFAGPNQPQHF

D gene: -
J gene: TRBJ1-2
V gene: TRBV27
CDR3 protein: CASSLSWRIYGYTF

D gene: TRBD1
J gene: TRBJ1-2
V gene: TRBV6-1
CDR3 protein: CASSEVGQGGRGYTF

D gene: -
J gene: TRBJ2-5
V gene: TRBV5-1
CDR3 protein: CASSLGTQRSDTQYF